The T cell receptor beta chain under discussion was sequenced for a study of T cell responses to AZD1222 COVID-19 vaccine. Study results and limitations: Most donors were white British and more were female, and clonal diversity was possibly underestimated.

The method was immunoSEQ multiplex PCR; TCRdb's version includes in-frame clones alone and lacks a portion of them. Seen here are 150,000 to 200,000 clones, more than 85% observed once, and the top ten hold under 5%. The V gene's germline CDR1 is ENHRY and CDR2 SYGVKD. V lost 6 bases and J 10 bases, leaving 15 bases between the germline ends. The CDR3 consists of 13 residues. On this clone itself: Antigen: not known.

The material sequenced was peripheral blood, taken on day 0 of AZD1222 vaccination. This clonotype was obtained from an adult in good health. This chain joins TRBV10-3 and TRBJ1-4; D possibly corresponds to TRBD1 (5 bases). The CDR3 DNA sequence: TGTGCCATCAGGGAGGGGCAGGGCGGAAAACTGTTTTTT. This sequence encodes CAIREGQGGKLFF.